This T cell receptor beta chain was sequenced for a study of CD8+CD57+ T cells in acquired aplastic anemia. General study findings and limits: Patients and controls had in common 25 to 30 CD8+ CDR3 sequences.

A note on this clonotype: The antigen is not known.

V shed 10 bases, J shed 7 bases, and the junction held 12 bases outside the gene matches. CDR1 is ENHRY, CDR2 SYGVKD, per germline. This CDR3 is 14 amino acids long. Before being chosen for sequencing, patients had shown CD8+CD57+ cell expansion by flow cytometry. Researchers used genomic DNA as the template to profile TCR beta VDJ and CDR3. TCRdb reprocessed the reads via MiXCR and lists one record per CDR3 protein. The sample yields hundreds of thousands of distinct CDR3 sequences, roughly 59% seen once. The clonotype comes from a human donor with aplastic anemia. The chain couples TRBV10-3 to TRBJ2-2; 7 bases line up with TRBD1. The specimen sequenced was sorted CD4+, CD8+, or CD8+CD57+ T cells (not recorded which) from PBMCs. CDR3 protein: CATTQGTRGGELFF. The CDR3 bases are TGTGCCACAACACAGGGGACGAGGGGCGGGGAGCTGTTTTTT.